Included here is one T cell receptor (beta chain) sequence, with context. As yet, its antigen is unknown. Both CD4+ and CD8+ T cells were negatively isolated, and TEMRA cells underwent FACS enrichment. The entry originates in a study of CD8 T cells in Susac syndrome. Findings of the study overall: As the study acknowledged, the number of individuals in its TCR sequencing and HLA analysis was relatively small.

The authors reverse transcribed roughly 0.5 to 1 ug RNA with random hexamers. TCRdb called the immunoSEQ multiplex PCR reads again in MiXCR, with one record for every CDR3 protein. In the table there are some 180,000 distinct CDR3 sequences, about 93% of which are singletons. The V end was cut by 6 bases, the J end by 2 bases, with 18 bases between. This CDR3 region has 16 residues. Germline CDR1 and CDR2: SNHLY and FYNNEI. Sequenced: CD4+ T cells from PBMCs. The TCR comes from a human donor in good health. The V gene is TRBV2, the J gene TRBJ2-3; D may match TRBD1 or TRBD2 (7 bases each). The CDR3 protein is CASRSGATGTTDTQYF. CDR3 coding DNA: TGTGCCAGCAGAAGCGGGGCGACAGGGACCACAGATACGCAGTATTTT.